Listed below are T cell receptor beta chains from one sample, sequenced in a study of T cell responses to AZD1222 COVID-19 vaccine. The data were produced by immunoSEQ multiplex PCR, yet TCRdb's version contains in-frame clones alone and is incomplete. The table has around 140,000 clones, 80% to 95% seen once. This specimen consisted of peripheral blood, obtained 28 days after the second AZD1222 dose. The receptors here all came from an adult who received the AZD1222 COVID-19 vaccine. The CDR3 runs from the conserved cysteine through the conserved F or W. Fields, in order: J gene, clone size, V gene, D gene, CDR3 protein, CDR3 DNA. D genes are given only for firm matches. Rows may omit the clone size; those that give it use once, few, many or a size class.

TRBJ2-3	-	TRBV9	TRBD2	CASNPSGGVTDTQYF	TGTGCCAGCAATCCTAGCGGGGGGGTCACAGATACGCAGTATTTT
TRBJ1-2	-	TRBV7-9	TRBD1	CASSPGTGGYGDGYTF	TGTGCCAGCAGCCCCGGGACAGGGGGATATGGGGATGGCTACACCTTC
TRBJ2-1	once	TRBV2	TRBD2	CASRETSGRKFF	TGTGCCAGCAGGGAGACTAGCGGGAGAAAGTTCTTC
TRBJ1-2	-	TRBV5-1	-	CASSPGASNYGYTF	TGCGCCAGCAGCCCGGGGGCATCTAACTATGGCTACACCTTC
TRBJ2-7	-	TRBV28	-	CASSFTVRAALYEQYF	TGTGCCAGCAGTTTTACCGTCAGAGCGGCACTCTACGAGCAGTACTTC
TRBJ2-3	once	TRBV5-4	-	CASSLWDGGLGTDTQYF	TGTGCCAGCAGCTTGTGGGACGGGGGATTGGGGACAGATACGCAGTATTTT
TRBJ2-2	-	TRBV5-5	-	CASSSGRHTGELFF	TGTGCCAGCAGCTCGGGACGGCACACCGGGGAGCTGTTTTTT
TRBJ1-5	-	TRBV4-3	-	CASSHDDSSNQPQHF	TGCGCCAGCAGCCACGATGACTCTAGCAATCAGCCCCAGCATTTT
TRBJ2-1	once	TRBV5-1	TRBD2	CASSAGGPYNEQFF	TGCGCCAGCAGCGCGGGGGGGCCCTACAATGAGCAGTTCTTC
TRBJ1-3	-	TRBV27	-	CASSPTGSGNTIYF	TGTGCCAGCAGTCCGACAGGCTCTGGAAACACCATATATTTT
TRBJ1-5	-	TRBV5-5	-	CASSLAPGNQPQHF	TGTGCCAGCAGCTTGGCCCCGGGGAATCAGCCCCAGCATTTT
TRBJ2-7	-	TRBV10-3	-	CAISESRVRQSSYEQYF	TGTGCCATCAGTGAGTCGAGGGTTCGACAGTCCTCCTACGAGCAGTACTTC
TRBJ2-7	once	TRBV5-1	TRBD1	CASSQTGTGIWEQYF	TGCGCCAGCAGCCAGACCGGGACAGGGATTTGGGAGCAGTACTTC
TRBJ1-2	-	TRBV5-1	-	CASRPQGSGYGYTF	TGCGCCAGCCGACCTCAGGGGAGTGGCTATGGCTACACCTTC
TRBJ2-3	-	TRBV7-9	-	CASARGPFTDTQYF	TGTGCCAGCGCAAGAGGGCCCTTCACAGATACGCAGTATTTT
TRBJ1-2	-	TRBV19	TRBD1	CASSAGQGGGYGYTF	TGTGCCAGTAGTGCGGGACAGGGGGGCGGCTATGGCTACACCTTC
TRBJ1-2	-	TRBV3-1/TRBV3-2	TRBD1	CASSQTGQGNGYTF	TGTGCCAGCAGCCAAACCGGACAGGGGAATGGCTACACCTTC
TRBJ2-5	-	TRBV24-1	-	CATSDLGREETQYF	TGTGCCACCAGTGACCTCGGACGGGAAGAGACCCAGTACTTC
TRBJ1-5	-	TRBV19	-	CASSIATTRNQPQHF	TGTGCCAGTAGTATAGCGACCACCAGGAATCAGCCCCAGCATTTT
TRBJ1-3	-	TRBV5-5	-	CASSLDLGVNTIYF	TGTGCCAGCAGCTTGGATCTAGGAGTAAACACCATATATTTT
TRBJ1-1	-	TRBV4-1	-	CASSGGNTEAFF	TGCGCCAGCAGCGGCGGGAACACTGAAGCTTTCTTT
TRBJ1-2	-	TRBV18	-	CASSEMGGTNYGYTF	TGTGCCAGCTCTGAAATGGGGGGTACGAACTATGGCTACACCTTC
TRBJ1-2	-	TRBV18	-	CASSLAETPYGYTF	TGTGCCAGCTCACTGGCAGAGACCCCCTATGGCTACACCTTC
TRBJ2-6	-	TRBV9	-	CASSAGHQPSGANVLTF	TGTGCCAGCAGCGCCGGACACCAACCCTCTGGGGCCAACGTCCTGACTTTC
TRBJ2-5	-	TRBV9	-	CASSRVGETQYF	TGTGCCAGCAGCAGAGTGGGGGAGACCCAGTACTTC
TRBJ2-7	-	TRBV5-4	-	CASASNLRLHEQYF	TGTGCCAGCGCCTCAAATCTCCGTCTCCACGAGCAGTACTTC
TRBJ2-6	-	TRBV11-2	-	CASSLDSSGANVLTF	TGTGCCAGCAGCCTGGACAGCTCTGGGGCCAACGTCCTGACTTTC
TRBJ1-3	-	TRBV13	-	CASSLGKSHAIYF	TGTGCCAGCAGCTTAGGCAAATCTCACGCCATATATTTT
TRBJ2-7	-	TRBV18	TRBD2	CASSHGTSGFYEQYF	TGTGCCAGCTCACACGGGACTAGCGGGTTCTACGAGCAGTACTTC
TRBJ2-7	-	TRBV11-2	TRBD1	CASSFTGVGEQYF	TGTGCCAGCAGCTTTACAGGGGTCGGCGAGCAGTACTTC
TRBJ2-7	-	TRBV19	TRBD2	CASSSAGAYEQYF	TGTGCCAGTAGTTCAGCGGGAGCCTACGAGCAGTACTTC
TRBJ1-2	once	TRBV7-9	-	CASRSKHNYGYTF	TGTGCCAGCAGATCAAAGCATAACTATGGCTACACCTTC
TRBJ2-7	-	TRBV7-2	TRBD1	CASSRDSHSYEQYF	TGTGCCAGCAGCCGGGACAGTCACTCCTACGAGCAGTACTTC
TRBJ1-5	-	TRBV28	-	CASSETPLNQPQHF	TGTGCCAGCAGTGAGACCCCCCTCAATCAGCCCCAGCATTTT